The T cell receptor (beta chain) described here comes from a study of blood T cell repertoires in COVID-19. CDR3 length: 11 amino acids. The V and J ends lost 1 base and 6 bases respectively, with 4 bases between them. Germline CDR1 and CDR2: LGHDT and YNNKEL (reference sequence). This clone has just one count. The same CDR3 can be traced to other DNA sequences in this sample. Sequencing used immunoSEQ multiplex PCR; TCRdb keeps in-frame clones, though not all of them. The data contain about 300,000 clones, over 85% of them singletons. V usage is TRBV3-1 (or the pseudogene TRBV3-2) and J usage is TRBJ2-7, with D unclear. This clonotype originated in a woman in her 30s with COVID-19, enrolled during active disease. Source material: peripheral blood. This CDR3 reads CASSQASEQYF. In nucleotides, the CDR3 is TGTGCCAGCAGCCAAGCTTCCGAGCAGTACTTC.